A selection of T cell receptor beta chains follows, all from one sample in a study of blood T cells in healthy people across ages. From the 5' RACE reads, TCRdb called clonotypes with MiXCR, one entry per CDR3 protein. The data contain roughly 1.4 million distinct CDR3 sequences, approximately 59% of them singletons. The specimen was blood. The receptors shown here come from a man between 18 and 35 years old in good health. Both conserved end residues are part of each CDR3. D genes are given only for firm matches. Expanded clones are given a class, and other clones once, few, many or no size at all.

>TRBV5-4|TRBD2|.|TRBJ2-3
CASSDGREPSTDTQYF
TGTGCCAGCAGCGACGGGCGGGAGCCTAGCACAGATACGCAGTATTTT
>TRBV7-6|TRBD1|once|TRBJ1-2
CASSENPGQGAHGCTF
TGTGCCAGCAGCGAGAACCCGGGACAGGGGGCTCATGGCTGCACCTTC
>TRBV4-2|TRBD2|.|TRBJ2-3
CASSQERERGGLTDTQYF
TGTGCCAGCAGCCAAGAAAGGGAGCGGGGGGGCCTCACAGATACGCAGTATTTT
>TRBV2|.|.|TRBJ1-2
CASSVSSLDYGYTF
TGTGCCAGCAGTGTCTCGAGCCTGGACTATGGCTACACCTTC
>TRBV7-9|TRBD1|few|TRBJ2-1
CASSESDRVGLYNEQFF
TGTGCCAGCAGCGAAAGCGACAGGGTAGGCCTCTACAATGAGCAGTTCTTC
>TRBV29-1|.|.|TRBJ2-6
CSVGAGANVLTF
TGCAGCGTTGGCGCTGGGGCCAACGTCCTGACTTTC
>TRBV5-1|.|.|TRBJ1-6
CASSFDGNSPLHF
TGCGCCAGCAGCTTCGATGGGAATTCACCCCTCCACTTT
>TRBV27|.|.|TRBJ2-3
CASSFASSSTDTQYF
TGTGCCAGCAGTTTCGCCTCCTCTAGCACAGATACGCAGTATTTT
>TRBV28|TRBD1|.|TRBJ2-3
CASSSRDSLNYQTQYF
TGTGCCAGCAGTTCCCGGGACAGCTTAAACTACCAAACGCAGTATTTT
>TRBV7-6|.|once|TRBJ2-7
CASSLNAGPYEQYF
TGTGCCAGCAGCTTAAACGCCGGTCCCTACGAGCAGTACTTC
>TRBV29-1|.|.|TRBJ1-1
CSVAGLLKNTEAFF
TGCAGCGTTGCGGGACTCCTCAAGAACACTGAAGCTTTCTTT
>TRBV13|TRBD1|few|TRBJ2-7
CASSYTGGRYEQYF
TGTGCCAGCAGCTATACAGGGGGTCGTTACGAGCAGTACTTC
>TRBV7-2|.|.|TRBJ2-7
CASRPSSGFEQYF
TGTGCCAGCAGACCGTCTTCGGGTTTTGAGCAGTACTTC
>TRBV11-2|.|.|TRBJ2-7
CASSLINSLAYEQYF
TGTGCCAGCAGCTTGATCAACAGTTTAGCCTACGAGCAGTACTTC
>TRBV27|.|once|TRBJ1-6
CASSLDLWNSPLHF
TGTGCCAGCAGTTTAGATTTATGGAATTCACCCCTCCACTTT
>TRBV12-3/TRBV12-4|TRBD1|.|TRBJ1-2
CASSAQGAGGYTF
TGTGCCAGCAGTGCACAGGGGGCAGGTGGCTACACCTTC